The entry below describes one TCR beta chain. These data come from a study of blood T cell repertoires in COVID-19. CDR3 length: 16 amino acids. Germline CDR1 reads MDHEN; CDR2 reads SYDVKM. V gave up 7 bases and J gave up 0 bases; unmatched junction bases: 9. The assay was immunoSEQ multiplex PCR, and TCRdb's table has in-frame clones only and misses some. Of 300,000 to 400,000 clones listed, about 88% are singletons. This TCR was recovered from a woman in her sixties or seventies with COVID-19, enrolled during active disease. The chain links TRBV28 to TRBJ1-2; 9 nucleotides line up with TRBD1. The sequenced material came from peripheral blood. CDR3 nucleotide sequence: TGTGCCAGCAACGTTCCGGGACAGGGAGCTAACTATGGCTACACCTTC. This encodes CASNVPGQGANYGYTF.